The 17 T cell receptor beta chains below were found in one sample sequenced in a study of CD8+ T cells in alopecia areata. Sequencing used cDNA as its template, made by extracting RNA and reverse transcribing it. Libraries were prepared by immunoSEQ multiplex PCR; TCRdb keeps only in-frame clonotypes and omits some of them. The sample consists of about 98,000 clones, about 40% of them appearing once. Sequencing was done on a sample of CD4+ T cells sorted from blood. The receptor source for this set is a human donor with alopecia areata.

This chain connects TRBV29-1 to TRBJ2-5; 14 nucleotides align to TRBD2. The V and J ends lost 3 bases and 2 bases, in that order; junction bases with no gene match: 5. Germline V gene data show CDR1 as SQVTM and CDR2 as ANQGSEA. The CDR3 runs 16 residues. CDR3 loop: CSVERLAGGSQETQYF. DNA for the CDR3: TGCAGCGTTGAGAGACTAGCGGGAGGGAGTCAAGAGACCCAGTACTTC.

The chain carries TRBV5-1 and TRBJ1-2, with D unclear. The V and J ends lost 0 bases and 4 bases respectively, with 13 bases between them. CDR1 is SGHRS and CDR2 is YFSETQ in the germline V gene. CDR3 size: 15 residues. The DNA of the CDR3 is TGCGCCAGCAGCTTGGAATCCATCGCCACCTATGGCTACACCTTC. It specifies CASSLESIATYGYTF.

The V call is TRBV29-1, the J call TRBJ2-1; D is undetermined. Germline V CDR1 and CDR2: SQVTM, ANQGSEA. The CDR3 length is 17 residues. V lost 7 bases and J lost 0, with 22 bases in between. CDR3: CSAVISSRRSSYNEQFF. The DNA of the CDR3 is TGCAGCGCCGTCATCTCCTCGCGGCGGAGCTCCTACAATGAGCAGTTCTTC.

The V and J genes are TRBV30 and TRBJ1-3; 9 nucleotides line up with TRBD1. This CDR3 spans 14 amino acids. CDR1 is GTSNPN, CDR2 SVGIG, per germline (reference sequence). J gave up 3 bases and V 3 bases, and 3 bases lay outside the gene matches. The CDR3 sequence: CAWSDRGVGNTIYF. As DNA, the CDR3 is TGTGCCTGGAGCGACAGGGGGGTTGGAAACACCATATATTTT.

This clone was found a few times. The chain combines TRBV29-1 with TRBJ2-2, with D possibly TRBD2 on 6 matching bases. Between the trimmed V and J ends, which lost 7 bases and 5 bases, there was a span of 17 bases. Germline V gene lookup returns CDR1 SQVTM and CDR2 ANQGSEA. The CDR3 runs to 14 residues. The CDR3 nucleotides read TGCAGCGGGAGGGTGGCGGGACGGACCGGGGAGCTGTTTTTT. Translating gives CSGRVAGRTGELFF.

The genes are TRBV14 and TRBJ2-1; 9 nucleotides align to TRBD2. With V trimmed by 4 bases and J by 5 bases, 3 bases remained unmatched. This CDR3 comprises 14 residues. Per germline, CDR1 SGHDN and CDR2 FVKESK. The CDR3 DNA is TGTGCCAGCAGCCGACTAGCGGCCAACAATGAGCAGTTCTTC. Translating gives CASSRLAANNEQFF.

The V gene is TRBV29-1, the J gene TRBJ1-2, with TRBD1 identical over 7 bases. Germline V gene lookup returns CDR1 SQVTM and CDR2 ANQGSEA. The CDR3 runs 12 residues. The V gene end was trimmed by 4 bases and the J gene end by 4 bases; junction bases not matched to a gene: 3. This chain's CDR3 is CSVVGGSYGYTF. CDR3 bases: TGCAGCGTTGTAGGGGGCAGCTATGGCTACACCTTC.

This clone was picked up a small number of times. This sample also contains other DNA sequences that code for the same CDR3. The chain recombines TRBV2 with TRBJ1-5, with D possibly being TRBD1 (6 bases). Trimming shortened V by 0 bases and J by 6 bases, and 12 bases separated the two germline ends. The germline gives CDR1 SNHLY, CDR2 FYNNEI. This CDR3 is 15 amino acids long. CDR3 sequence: CASSEARGAGQPQHF. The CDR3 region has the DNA TGTGCCAGCAGTGAAGCTCGGGGGGCAGGTCAGCCCCAGCATTTT.

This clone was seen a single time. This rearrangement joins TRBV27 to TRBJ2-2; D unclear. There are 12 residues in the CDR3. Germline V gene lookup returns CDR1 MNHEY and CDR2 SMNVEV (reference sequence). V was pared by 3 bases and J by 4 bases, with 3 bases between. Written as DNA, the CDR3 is TGTGCCAGCAGTTTTCGCACCGGGGAGCTGTTTTTT. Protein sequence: CASSFRTGELFF.

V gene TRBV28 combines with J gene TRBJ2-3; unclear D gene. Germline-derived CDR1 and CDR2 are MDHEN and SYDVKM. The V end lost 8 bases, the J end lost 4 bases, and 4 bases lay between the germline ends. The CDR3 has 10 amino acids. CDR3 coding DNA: TGTGCCAGCCGGTCAGATACGCAGTATTTT. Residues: CASRSDTQYF.

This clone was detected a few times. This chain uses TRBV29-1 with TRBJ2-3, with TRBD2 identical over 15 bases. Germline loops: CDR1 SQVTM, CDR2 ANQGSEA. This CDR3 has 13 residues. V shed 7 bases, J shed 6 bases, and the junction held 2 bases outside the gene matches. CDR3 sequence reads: CSAGTSGRDTQYF. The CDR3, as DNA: TGCAGCGCTGGGACTAGCGGGAGGGATACGCAGTATTTT.

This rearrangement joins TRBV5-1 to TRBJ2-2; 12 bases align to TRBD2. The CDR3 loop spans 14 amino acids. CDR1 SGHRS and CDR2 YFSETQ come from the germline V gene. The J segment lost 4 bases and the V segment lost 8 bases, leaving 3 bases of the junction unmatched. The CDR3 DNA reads TGCGCCAGTAGACTAGCGGGAGCCACCGGGGAGCTGTTTTTT. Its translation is CASRLAGATGELFF. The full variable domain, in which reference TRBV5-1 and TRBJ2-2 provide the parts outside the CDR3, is KAGVTQTPRYLIKTRGQQVTLSCSPISGHRSVSWYQQTPGQGLQFLFEYFSETQRNKGNFPGRFSGRQFSNSRSEMNVSTLELGDSALYLCASRLAGATGELFFGEGSRLTVL.

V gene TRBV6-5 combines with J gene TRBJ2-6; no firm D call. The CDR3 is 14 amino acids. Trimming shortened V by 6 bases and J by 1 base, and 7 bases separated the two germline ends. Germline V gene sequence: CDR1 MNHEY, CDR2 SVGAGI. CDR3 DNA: TGTGCCAGCAGGTCCTCATCTGGGGCCAACGTCCTGACTTTC. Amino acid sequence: CASRSSSGANVLTF.

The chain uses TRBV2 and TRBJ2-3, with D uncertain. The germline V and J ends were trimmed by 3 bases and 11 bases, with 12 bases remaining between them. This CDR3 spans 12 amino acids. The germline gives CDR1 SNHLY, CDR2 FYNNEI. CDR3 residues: CASSETTARQYF. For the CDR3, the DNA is TGTGCCAGCAGTGAGACGACCGCCCGGCAGTATTTT.

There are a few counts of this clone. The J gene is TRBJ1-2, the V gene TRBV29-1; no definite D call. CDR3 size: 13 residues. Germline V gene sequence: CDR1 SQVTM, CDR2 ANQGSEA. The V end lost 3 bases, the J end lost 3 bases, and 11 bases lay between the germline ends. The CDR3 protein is CSVDTIADYGYTF. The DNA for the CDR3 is TGCAGCGTTGATACTATAGCTGACTATGGCTACACCTTC.

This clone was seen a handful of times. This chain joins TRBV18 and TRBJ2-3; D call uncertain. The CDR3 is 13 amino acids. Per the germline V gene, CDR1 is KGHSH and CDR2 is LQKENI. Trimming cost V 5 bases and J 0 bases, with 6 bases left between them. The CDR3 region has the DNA TGTGCCAGCTCAGGCACTAGCACAGATACGCAGTATTTT. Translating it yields CASSGTSTDTQYF.

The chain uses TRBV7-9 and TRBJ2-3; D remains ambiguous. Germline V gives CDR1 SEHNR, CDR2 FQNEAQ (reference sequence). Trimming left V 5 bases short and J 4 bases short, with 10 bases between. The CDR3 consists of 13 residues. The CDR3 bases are TGTGCCAGCAGCCCAAAAACGGCAGATACGCAGTATTTT. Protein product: CASSPKTADTQYF.